Sequencing of this TCR beta chain was carried out in a study of molecular identifiers for immune sequencing clone quantification. This CDR3 is 17 amino acids long. After removal of 5 bases from V and 2 bases from J, the junction contained 13 bases not matched to a gene. Per germline, CDR1 MDHEN and CDR2 SYDVKM. TCRdb reanalysed the PCR reads using MiXCR and keeps one entry per CDR3 protein. This sample has 60,000 to 75,000 distinct CDR3 sequences, with around 19% found just once. Sorted naive CD8 T cells, roughly 19,000 to 1,000,000, were sequenced from 10%, 30% or 50% RNA. This clonotype occurred many times.

Sequencing was performed on naive CD8+ T cells from blood, with Jurkat cell RNA spiked in. Regarding subset: FACS-sorted CD8+CD4-CCR7+CD45RA+ naive T cells. The V and J genes are TRBV28 and TRBJ2-7, with 9 bases lining up with TRBD1. The TCR comes from a human donor in good health. Some libraries in this study had Jurkat cell RNA spiked in. Here the CDR3 DNA reads TGTGCCAGCAGTCACGGGACAGGGAGGGCCCTAACCTACGAGCAGTACTTC. Its translation is CASSHGTGRALTYEQYF.